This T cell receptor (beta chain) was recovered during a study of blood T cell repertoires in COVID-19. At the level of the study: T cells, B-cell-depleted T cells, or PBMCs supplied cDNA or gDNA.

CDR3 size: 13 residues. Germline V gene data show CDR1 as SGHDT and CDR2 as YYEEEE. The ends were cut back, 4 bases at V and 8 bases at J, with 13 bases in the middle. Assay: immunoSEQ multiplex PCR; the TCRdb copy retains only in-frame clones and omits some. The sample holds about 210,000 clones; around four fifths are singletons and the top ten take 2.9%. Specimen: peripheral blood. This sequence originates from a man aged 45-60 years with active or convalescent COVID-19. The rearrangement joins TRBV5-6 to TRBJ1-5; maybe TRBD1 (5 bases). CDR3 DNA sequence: TGTGCCAGCAGCACTTGGACGGGGGAGCCCCAGCATTTT. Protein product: CASSTWTGEPQHF.